One and the same sample provided the 23 T cell receptor beta chains below, sequenced in a study of T cells expressing NK-cell markers. TCRdb reprocessed the 5' RACE reads, keeping one entry per CDR3 protein, no DNA. The table for this sample gives roughly 300,000 distinct CDR3 sequences. The sample taken for sequencing was blood T cells: a sorted CD56 or NKG2C T cell subset, CD4+ or CD8+ T cells, or bulk PBMC T cells (not recorded which). The source is a woman between 18 and 70 years old in good health.

This chain links TRBV5-1 with TRBJ2-2. The V gene's germline CDR1 is SGHRS and CDR2 YFSETQ. The CDR3 is 15 residues long. The chain's CDR3 is CASSLEGSQTGELFF.

V usage is TRBV3-1 and J usage is TRBJ2-7; TCRdb's assignment of TRBD1 cannot be checked, as there is no DNA. CDR3 size: 13 residues. CDR1 and CDR2 (germline): LGHDT, YNNKEL (reference sequence). CDR3 loop: CASSQPGGGEQYF.

The V call is TRBV5-1, the J call TRBJ2-2; TCRdb's D gene call, TRBD1, goes unchecked for lack of DNA. Germline CDR1 reads SGHRS; CDR2 reads YFSETQ. This CDR3 contains 15 residues. CDR3 region: CASSLAGAATGELFF.

The genes are TRBV5-1 and TRBJ1-1; as DNA is missing, the TRBD1 call by TCRdb cannot be tested. This CDR3 is built from 15 residues. Per the germline V gene, CDR1 is SGHRS and CDR2 is YFSETQ. The CDR3 here is CASAPRTLENTEAFF. Full variable domain (remainder filled in from reference TRBV5-1 and TRBJ1-1): KAGVTQTPRYLIKTRGQQVTLSCSPISGHRSVSWYQQTPGQGLQFLFEYFSETQRNKGNFPGRFSGRQFSNSRSEMNVSTLELGDSALYLCASAPRTLENTEAFFGQGTRLTVV.

The V gene is TRBV25-1, the J gene TRBJ2-2; TCRdb picks TRBD1, but there is no DNA to check that call. The CDR3 is 16 residues long. Germline values: CDR1 MGHDK, CDR2 SYGVNS. The CDR3 region is CASSRDRGIGSGELFF.

The chain links TRBV6-1 to TRBJ1-2. This CDR3 has 14 residues. Germline lookup yields CDR1 MNHNS and CDR2 SASEGT. CDR3 region: CASRRTRVGDGYTF.

The chain's CDR3 is CASSLVAGYNSPLHF. The chain combines TRBV7-2 with TRBJ1-6. Germline CDR1 reads SGHTA; CDR2 reads FQGNSA. This CDR3 contains 15 residues. Based on the CDR3 plus reference TRBV7-2 and TRBJ1-6, the full variable domain is GAGVSQSPSNKVTEKGKDVELRCDPISGHTALYWYRQSLGQGLEFLIYFQGNSAPDKSGLPSDRFSAERTGGSVSTLTIQRTQQEDSAVYLCASSLVAGYNSPLHFGNGTRLTVT.

The rearrangement uses TRBV7-3 and TRBJ2-5. In germline, CDR1 is SGHTA, CDR2 FQGTGA. This CDR3 has 12 residues. CDR3 sequence: CASSLNGETQYF. The full variable domain, in which reference TRBV7-3 and TRBJ2-5 provide the parts outside the CDR3, is GAGVSQTPSNKVTEKGKYVELRCDPISGHTALYWYRQSLGQGPEFLIYFQGTGAADDSGLPNDRFFAVRPEGSVSTLKIQRTERGDSAVYLCASSLNGETQYFGPGTRLLVL.

The rearrangement uses TRBV12-3 or TRBV12-4 and TRBJ1-5; the D call of TRBD1 rests on TCRdb alone, since no DNA is present to check it. CDR3 length: 16 amino acids. The CDR3 is CASSNTGTGENQPQHF.

The gene calls are TRBV7-2 and TRBJ2-7; the TCRdb D gene call, TRBD2, has no DNA to confirm it. The CDR3 spans 15 residues. CDR1 and CDR2 from the germline V gene are SGHTA and FQGNSA. CDR3 protein: CASSLWVLAGEKQYF.

The V and J genes are TRBV14 and TRBJ1-2. This CDR3 has 12 amino acids. The germline V gene encodes CDR1 SGHDN and CDR2 FVKESK. CDR3 sequence reads: CASSQNIYGYTF.

The chain employs TRBV11-2 and TRBJ2-5; the TCRdb D gene call, TRBD1, has no DNA to confirm it. CDR1 is SGHAT and CDR2 is FQNNGV in the germline V gene. This CDR3 is 18 amino acids long. CDR3: CASSLGGTGGDLQETQYF. The full variable domain, its missing parts supplied by reference TRBV11-2 and TRBJ2-5, is EAGVAQSPRYKIIEKRQSVAFWCNPISGHATLYWYQQILGQGPKLLIQFQNNGVVDDSQLPKDRFSAERLKGVDSTLKIQPAKLEDSAVYLCASSLGGTGGDLQETQYFGPGTRLLVL.

The chain is built from TRBV12-3 or TRBV12-4 and TRBJ2-6. The length of the CDR3 is 14 residues. The CDR3 sequence: CATQKGSGANVLTF.

The chain has TRBV12-3 or TRBV12-4 and TRBJ2-5; with no DNA, the TCRdb D assignment of TRBD2 cannot be verified. The CDR3 runs to 13 residues. CDR3 sequence reads: CASSRTSGGPSYF.

This rearrangement joins TRBV12-3 or TRBV12-4 to TRBJ2-2; TCRdb gives TRBD2 as the D gene, but with no DNA this cannot be confirmed. The CDR3 spans 15 residues. CDR3 in amino acids: CASSLTGTSPGELFF.

This chain links TRBV20-1 with TRBJ2-5; TCRdb calls TRBD2, which cannot be checked without DNA. The CDR3 totals 15 residues. CDR1 and CDR2 (germline): DFQATT, SNEGSKA (reference sequence). CDR3 sequence: CSARGPSGRRETQYF.

The CDR3 reads CASSLGGRVGQPQHF. The chain has TRBV7-2 and TRBJ1-5; the D gene TCRdb calls, TRBD1, cannot be checked with no DNA. The CDR3 contains 15 residues. The V gene's germline CDR1 is SGHTA and CDR2 FQGNSA.

The CDR3 loop reads CASSPLAPSDFSGELFF. The chain has TRBV18 and TRBJ2-2; with no DNA, the TCRdb D assignment of TRBD2 cannot be verified. The CDR3 has 17 amino acids. Per germline, CDR1 KGHSH and CDR2 LQKENI.

CDR3 residues: CASSLSRGQFF. The gene calls are TRBV5-5 and TRBJ2-1. The CDR3 has 11 amino acids. Looked up from germline, CDR1 is SGHKS and CDR2 is YYEKEE (reference sequence).

The chain couples TRBV7-2 to TRBJ1-2; with no DNA, the TCRdb D assignment of TRBD1 cannot be verified. CDR3 length: 14 amino acids. Germline CDR1 and CDR2: SGHTA and FQGNSA. This chain's CDR3 is CASSLDRGRYGYTF.

This sequence joins TRBV12-3 or TRBV12-4 and TRBJ1-5; absent DNA, TCRdb's TRBD1 call cannot be checked. The CDR3 spans 15 residues. This chain's CDR3 is CASSPGQAINQPQHF.

Here the CDR3 reads CSARSMGGPGANVLTF. The rearrangement joins TRBV20-1 to TRBJ2-6; no DNA is available, so the TRBD1 call from TCRdb remains unchecked. Germline CDR1 and CDR2: DFQATT and SNEGSKA (reference sequence). The CDR3 is made up of 16 amino acids.

V is TRBV7-8 and J is TRBJ1-2; TCRdb gives TRBD1 as the D gene, but with no DNA this cannot be confirmed. Germline assignment: CDR1 SGHVS and CDR2 FQNEAQ. The CDR3 covers 12 residues. CDR3 amino acids: CASSSTAPGYTF.